This T cell receptor (beta chain) was retrieved from a study of blood T cell repertoires in COVID-19 (dated by TCRdb to the early 2020s). Concerning the study at large: The collaborator samples originated in the United States, Italy and Spain and spanned the acute and convalescent phases of COVID-19. Samples were obtained from the ongoing ImmuneRACE study (first 160 participants) and from about 1,300 subjects provided by 6 global collaborators. The repertoires were made available in a free public database intended to serve as a resource for research on the immune response to SARS-CoV-2. The material from the prospective study consisted of cDNA or gDNA derived from T cells, B-cell-depleted T cells, or PBMCs. The sample metadata nearly always contained a de-identified subject ID, COVID-19 status, age in years and sex. The dataset comprised deeply sampled blood TCRbeta repertoires from subjects exposed to, actively infected with, or recovered from COVID-19. Where available, HLA class I and class II types were obtained from metadata supplied by the sample provider rather than from assay-based typing. Results the study describes overall, beyond this receptor: The amount of clinical and demographic metadata varied by source and participant and was provided uncurated.

One collaborating source in Seattle enrolled patients during active infection and followed them longitudinally through the course of disease. Whole blood was collected in K2EDTA tubes by collaborating institutions according to the institutions' own protocols. Collaborator samples were shipped for TCRbeta analysis as frozen whole blood, isolated PBMCs, or DNA extracted from either sample type. TCRbeta CDR3 regions were amplified from genomic DNA by means of the immunoSEQ Assay, a bias-controlled multiplex PCR. Under the source paper's analysis protocol: Within the assay, amplification of reference gene primers was used to estimate how many nucleated cells each sample contained. Sequence reads were collapsed and filtered to measure the absolute abundance of every unique TCRbeta CDR3 rearrangement. For each sample, productive Simpson clonality was calculated as the square root of Simpson's diversity index over productive rearrangements. The source is immuneACCESS, and TCRdb retained only in-frame sequences with V and J called. Part of the clones is not carried over; for the studies checked, unresolved V genes explain less than half of this, and the remainder is unexplained. The D gene and trimming were derived from the DNA, and the V and J assignments and clone size from that table. In all, the sample holds approximately 160,000 clones, and approximately 93% of those were seen once. The ten top clones hold just under 2% of the sample.

The germline V gene supplies CDR1 LGHNA and CDR2 YNFKEQ. The CDR3 spans 17 residues, from the cysteine through the phenylalanine. Only the CDR3 region is kept as DNA, spanning 51 bases read in frame from base 1. V drops 1 base and J drops 3 bases, leaving 13 bases in between. For this clone: What antigen it recognizes has not been identified. It has no much larger one-base neighbor in the sample; base qualities were not kept.

The chain uses TRBV4-2 and TRBJ2-6; a weak D assignment points to TRBD2 (5 bases agree). The sequencing input was peripheral blood. This clonotype was obtained from a woman aged 55-69 years with COVID-19, enrolled during active disease. The DNA sequence reads TGTGCCAGCAGCCAAGGGGTAACGAGGGATGGGGCCAACGTCCTGACTTTC. Translated, this is CASSQGVTRDGANVLTF.